Shown below are 22 T cell receptor beta chains from a single sample sequenced in a study of blood T cell repertoires in COVID-19. Measured with immunoSEQ multiplex PCR; TCRdb has only the in-frame clones, and not every one. The table has roughly 190,000 clones, around 86% seen once. The material sequenced was peripheral blood. The receptors were sampled from a man in his 70s with acute or convalescent COVID-19.

In its sample, this clone was seen once. The rearrangement uses TRBV5-4 and TRBJ2-1; 8 bases are a match to TRBD1. The CDR3 extends over 15 amino acids. In germline, CDR1 is SGHNT, CDR2 YYREEE (reference sequence). The junction had 6 bases not matched to a gene; V was cut back by 1 base and J by 6 bases. The CDR3 spells CASSLWTGSGNEQFF. CDR3 DNA: TGTGCCAGCAGCTTGTGGACAGGGTCGGGCAATGAGCAGTTCTTC.

J is TRBJ1-1 and V is TRBV12-3 or TRBV12-4; D possibly corresponds to TRBD1 (5 bases). The CDR3 sequence is 13 residues long. V dropped 3 bases and J dropped 4 bases, with 9 bases sitting between them. The CDR3 loop reads CASSLGQFTEAFF. As DNA, the CDR3 is TGTGCCAGCAGTTTGGGGCAGTTCACTGAAGCTTTCTTT.

This sequence joins TRBV7-3 and TRBJ2-3; 9 positions agree with TRBD1. CDR1 SGHTA and CDR2 FQGTGA come from the germline V gene. This CDR3 is built from 13 residues. The V gene end was trimmed by 5 bases and the J gene end by 6 bases; junction bases not matched to a gene: 3. The CDR3 loop is CASSAGQGDTQYF. The CDR3 DNA sequence: TGTGCCAGCAGCGCGGGACAGGGTGATACGCAGTATTTT.

This chain joins TRBV5-4 and TRBJ1-2; the D gene is possibly TRBD1 (6 bases). Per germline, CDR1 SGHNT and CDR2 YYREEE (reference sequence). The CDR3 is made up of 18 amino acids. Trimming removed 0 bases at V and 4 bases at J, with 22 bases between. The CDR3 region has the DNA TGTGCCAGCAGCTTGGTAGAGACAGGCCTGCTGCACCCCTATGGCTACACCTTC. Its protein product is CASSLVETGLLHPYGYTF. Drawing the rest from reference TRBV5-4 and TRBJ1-2, the complete variable domain is ETGVTQSPTHLIKTRGQQVTLRCSSQSGHNTVSWYQQALGQGPQFIFQYYREEENGRGNFPPRFSGLQFPNYSSELNVNALELDDSALYLCASSLVETGLLHPYGYTFGSGTRLTVV.

The chain couples TRBV7-3 to TRBJ2-2; TRBD1 is a possible D gene (6 bases). Trimming took off 3 bases at V and 6 bases at J, with 11 bases between the two ends. The V gene's germline CDR1 is SGHTA and CDR2 FQGTGA. The CDR3 length is 14 residues. CDR3 in DNA: TGTGCCAGCAGCTTGGCAGGGGTCCCCGGGGAGCTGTTTTTT. This codes for CASSLAGVPGELFF. The variable domain in full, completed from reference TRBV7-3 and TRBJ2-2, reads GAGVSQTPSNKVTEKGKYVELRCDPISGHTALYWYRQSLGQGPEFLIYFQGTGAADDSGLPNDRFFAVRPEGSVSTLKIQRTERGDSAVYLCASSLAGVPGELFFGEGSRLTVL.

This clone was picked up one time. The chain recombines TRBV28 with TRBJ2-7; 11 nucleotides match TRBD1. This CDR3 has 15 amino acids. Germline values: CDR1 MDHEN, CDR2 SYDVKM. V trimming: 3 bases; J trimming: 4 bases; junction bases outside the gene matches: 5. The CDR3 DNA is TGTGCCAGCAGTTTCGCAGGACAGGGGGCGTACGAGCAGTACTTC. It yields the protein CASSFAGQGAYEQYF.

This chain uses TRBV6-2 or TRBV6-3 with TRBJ2-1; a possible D gene is TRBD2 (6 bases). The V gene lost 3 bases and the J gene lost 8 bases, with 14 bases spanning the gap. The CDR3 sequence is 14 residues long. Germline CDR1 is MNHEY and CDR2 is SVGEGT. CDR3 sequence: CASSYRTTSDEQFF. Written as DNA, the CDR3 is TGTGCCAGCAGTTATAGGACTACCTCGGATGAGCAGTTCTTC.

The CDR3 spells CASGQYGFYNEQFF. DNA of the CDR3: TGCGCCAGCGGCCAATATGGCTTCTACAATGAGCAGTTCTTC. The V and J genes are TRBV5-1 and TRBJ2-1; D is unresolved. CDR1 SGHRS and CDR2 YFSETQ come from the germline V gene. Trimming removed 7 bases from V and 3 bases from J, with 14 bases in between. The CDR3 extends over 14 amino acids.

The chain recombines TRBV9 with TRBJ2-1, with 8 bases matching TRBD2. CDR3 length: 17 residues. The germline V gene has CDR1 SGDLS and CDR2 YYNGEE. The ends lost 0 bases at V and 4 bases at J; junction bases unmatched: 9. The CDR3 here is CASSVADFAGGYNEQFF. In DNA, the CDR3 is TGTGCCAGCAGCGTAGCGGATTTTGCGGGGGGTTACAATGAGCAGTTCTTC.

This clone was seen once. The gene calls are TRBV7-6 and TRBJ2-7; TRBD1 matches 9 bases. V shed 1 base, J shed 0 bases, and the junction held 4 bases outside the gene matches. Germline CDR1 is SGHVS and CDR2 is FNYEAQ. The CDR3 contains 16 residues. In nucleotides, the CDR3 is TGTGCCAGCAGCTTAGGGACAGGGGCCTTCTCCTACGAGCAGTACTTC. This codes for CASSLGTGAFSYEQYF.

The rearrangement uses TRBV5-1 and TRBJ1-1; a possible D gene is TRBD1 (5 bases). Germline V gene sequence: CDR1 SGHRS, CDR2 YFSETQ. Trimming removed 4 bases at V and 0 bases at J, with 13 bases between. The CDR3 runs 15 residues. CDR3 nucleotide sequence: TGCGCCAGCAGCCGGGGGATTGGGGTGAACACTGAAGCTTTCTTT. It yields the protein CASSRGIGVNTEAFF.

The genes are TRBV11-2 and TRBJ1-6, with unresolved D. The germline V and J ends were trimmed by 0 bases and 5 bases, with 14 bases remaining between them. Looked up from germline, CDR1 is SGHAT and CDR2 is FQNNGV. The CDR3 has 17 amino acids. The CDR3 loop reads CASSLDGSPRDNSPLHF. DNA of the CDR3: TGTGCCAGCAGCTTAGATGGCAGCCCGAGGGATAATTCACCCCTCCACTTT.

The chain recombines TRBV27 with TRBJ2-3; 9 bases line up with TRBD2. The CDR3 is 16 residues long. Germline assignment: CDR1 MNHEY and CDR2 SMNVEV (reference sequence). The V gene end was trimmed by 3 bases and the J gene end by 1 base; junction bases not matched to a gene: 5. The CDR3 is CASSLAGGYGTDTQYF. CDR3 DNA: TGTGCCAGCAGTTTGGCGGGAGGGTATGGCACAGATACGCAGTATTTT.

The CDR3 DNA is TGTGCCAGCAGCTTGGCCTCCAGGGGGCTAGAGACCCAGTACTTC. This translates into CASSLASRGLETQYF. The chain joins TRBV5-6 to TRBJ2-5; 8 bases map to TRBD1. Trimming cost V 0 bases and J 4 bases; bases outside gene matches: 5. CDR1 SGHDT and CDR2 YYEEEE come from the germline V gene. The CDR3 has 15 amino acids.

The chain employs TRBV29-1 and TRBJ1-1, with TRBD1 matching over 8 bases. The germline CDR1 and CDR2 sequences are SQVTM and ANQGSEA. The ends lost 7 bases at V and 3 bases at J; junction bases unmatched: 7. The length of the CDR3 is 13 residues. The CDR3 DNA reads TGCAGCGCCCGGACAGGGCCTGACACTGAAGCTTTCTTT. It yields the protein CSARTGPDTEAFF.

This sequence joins TRBV28 and TRBJ1-6, with TRBD1 identical over 8 bases. Germline V gives CDR1 MDHEN, CDR2 SYDVKM. J gave up 14 bases and V 7 bases, and 7 bases lay outside the gene matches. The CDR3 runs 12 residues. This chain's CDR3 is CASNGQGWALHF. CDR3 in DNA: TGTGCCAGCAACGGACAGGGTTGGGCCCTCCACTTT.

This chain connects TRBV19 to TRBJ2-1; 15 bases match TRBD2. Losses at the gene ends were 10 bases for V and 3 bases for J; bases not matched to a gene: 10. CDR1 and CDR2 from the germline V gene are LNHDA and SQIVND (reference sequence). The CDR3 spans 17 residues. The CDR3 DNA reads as TGTGCCACTCGCGGGACTAGCGGGGGGTTGGGCTACAATGAGCAGTTCTTC. Translation: CATRGTSGGLGYNEQFF.

The chain links TRBV6-5 to TRBJ2-1, with a possible D match to TRBD1 (6 bases). The CDR3 is 14 residues long. The V and J ends lost 2 bases and 3 bases respectively, with 8 bases between them. Germline V gene lookup returns CDR1 MNHEY and CDR2 SVGAGI. The CDR3: CASSYRDIYNEQFF. CDR3 coding DNA: TGTGCCAGCAGTTACAGGGACATCTACAATGAGCAGTTCTTC.

This chain links TRBV28 with TRBJ2-7; TRBD2 aligns across 15 bases. Per germline, CDR1 MDHEN and CDR2 SYDVKM. The CDR3 contains 16 residues. Unmatched junction bases numbered 8, after V lost 7 bases and J lost 4 bases. CDR3 sequence: CASIGKGTSGGYEQYF. CDR3 bases: TGTGCCAGCATTGGTAAGGGGACTAGCGGGGGGTACGAGCAGTACTTC.

The chain couples TRBV5-5 to TRBJ2-3; TRBD2 is a possible D gene (5 bases). From germline, CDR1 is SGHKS and CDR2 YYEKEE (reference sequence). The CDR3 consists of 14 residues. V shed 2 bases and J shed 6 bases, with 13 bases lying between them. In DNA, the CDR3 is TGTGCCAGCAGCTTCGAGAGAGCGGCGGATACGCAGTATTTT. It translates to CASSFERAADTQYF.

The rearrangement links TRBV9 to TRBJ2-1, with TRBD2 identical over 7 bases. The CDR3 is made up of 15 amino acids. J was trimmed by 0 bases and V by 0 bases; bases with no gene match: 0. In germline, CDR1 is SGDLS, CDR2 YYNGEE. In nucleotides, the CDR3 is TGTGCCAGCAGCGTAGCGGGGGGCTCCTACAATGAGCAGTTCTTC. Protein: CASSVAGGSYNEQFF.

The genes are TRBV27 and TRBJ2-1; D call uncertain. V lost 6 bases, J lost 2 bases, and 8 bases lay in between. There are 13 residues in the CDR3. The germline V gene has CDR1 MNHEY and CDR2 SMNVEV (reference sequence). CDR3 amino acids: CASRPTAYNEQFF. The CDR3, as DNA: TGTGCCAGCAGACCGACTGCCTACAATGAGCAGTTCTTC.